The following is a T cell receptor beta chain sequence with its context. The antigen remains undetermined. The data belong to a study of Ad26.COV2.S vaccination and SARS-CoV-2 variants. Treatment defined: 15 to 20 received Ad26.COV2.S at low or high dose, single or two shots; about 5 received placebo; per-sample allocation not given. All samples were drawn on day 63, counting from the first vaccine or placebo injection. CDR1 SGHKS and CDR2 YYEKEE come from the germline V gene (reference sequence). Trimming shortened V by 0 bases and J by 0 bases, and 10 bases separated the two germline ends. There are 15 residues in the CDR3. Profiled with immunoSEQ multiplex PCR; TCRdb holds only in-frame clones, not every one. The profile covers hundreds of thousands of clones, with roughly 91% appearing a single time and approximately 5% taken by the ten largest. Study outcomes and limitations: For non-spike TCRs, breadth in vaccine recipients resembled that in placebo recipients.

This TCR was recovered from a person aged 18 to 65 who received the Ad26.COV2.S COVID-19 vaccine or a placebo. The input for sequencing was peripheral blood, taken in a trial of Ad26.COV2.S vaccine versus placebo. The chain recombines TRBV5-5 with TRBJ2-7; D gene unclear. The CDR3 DNA sequence: TGTGCCAGCAGCTTGGTACATCACAGCTCCTACGAGCAGTACTTC. Protein sequence: CASSLVHHSSYEQYF.